This paragraph covers one T cell receptor (beta chain) sequence. Its antigen is not known. The junction departs from germline at one end; a sequencing error may be responsible. This record comes from a study of post-analysis software for immune sequencing data. Whole-study findings and limits: Clustering by F measure revealed strong co-clustering among samples prepared together in one batch. About five TRBV segments were more frequent in patients than controls; TRBV5-6, TRBV5-1 and TRBV20-1 belonged to this group.

Germline V lookup: CDR1 SGHRS, CDR2 YFSETQ. The CDR3 sequence is 11 residues long. Unique-molecular-identifier-tagged TCR beta cDNA libraries were used. TCRdb reanalysed the PCR reads using MiXCR and keeps one entry per CDR3 protein. Here the sample spans about 260,000 distinct CDR3 sequences, 30% to 45% being singletons. The chain carries TRBV5-1 and TRBJ2-5; no clear D gene. This TCR was recovered from a girl aged 5-17 years with multiple sclerosis. Sequenced sample: blood. The CDR3 spells CSSSLGETQYF. In DNA form, the CDR3 reads TGCTCCAGCAGCTTGGGAGAGACCCAGTACTTC.